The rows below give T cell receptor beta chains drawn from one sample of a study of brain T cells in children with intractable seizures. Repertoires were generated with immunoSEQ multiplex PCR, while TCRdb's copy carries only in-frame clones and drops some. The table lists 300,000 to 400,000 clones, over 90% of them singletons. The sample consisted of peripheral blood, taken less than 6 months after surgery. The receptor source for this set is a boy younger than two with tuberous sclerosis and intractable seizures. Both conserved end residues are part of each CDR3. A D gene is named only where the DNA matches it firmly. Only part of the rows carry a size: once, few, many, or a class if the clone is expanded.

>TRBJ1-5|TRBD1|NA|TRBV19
TGTGCCAGTAGTATAGGGTCAGGGGGCATTTATCAGCCCCAGCATTTT
CASSIGSGGIYQPQHF
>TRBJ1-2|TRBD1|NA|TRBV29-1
TGCAGCGTTGAAGATAGGGACAGGGGGCCCTATGGCTACACCTTC
CSVEDRDRGPYGYTF
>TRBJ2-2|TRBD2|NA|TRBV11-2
TGTGCCAGCAGCCCAGGACTAGCGGGGGGCACCGGGGAGCTGTTTTTT
CASSPGLAGGTGELFF
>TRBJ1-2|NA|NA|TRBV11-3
TGTGCCAGCAGCTTAGGGGGACTTTATGGCTACACCTTC
CASSLGGLYGYTF
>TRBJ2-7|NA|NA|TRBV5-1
TGCGCCAGCAGCTTGACGTGGAGGGGATACGAGCAGTACTTC
CASSLTWRGYEQYF
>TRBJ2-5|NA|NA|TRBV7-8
TGTGCCAGCAGCTTATTCCGGGGGGCCGGGGAGACCCAGTACTTC
CASSLFRGAGETQYF
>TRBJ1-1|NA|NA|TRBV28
TGTGCCAGCGGTATACCGGGTCCCGCAGTTCCAAACACTGAAGCTTTCTTT
CASGIPGPAVPNTEAFF
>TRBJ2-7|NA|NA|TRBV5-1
TGCGCCAGCAGCTTGGGCCCTCTAACAACAGACTCCTACGAGCAGTACTTC
CASSLGPLTTDSYEQYF
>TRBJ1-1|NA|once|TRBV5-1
TGCGCCAGCAGCTTGAGACTCACGAACACTGAAGCTTTCTTT
CASSLRLTNTEAFF
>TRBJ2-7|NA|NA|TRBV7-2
TGTGCCAGCAGCTCCGAGGCCTCCCGCGAGCAGTACTTC
CASSSEASREQYF
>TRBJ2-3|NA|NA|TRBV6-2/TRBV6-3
TGTGCCAGCAGTTTTGGGGCCGTTTTCATCGCAGATACGCAGTATTTT
CASSFGAVFIADTQYF
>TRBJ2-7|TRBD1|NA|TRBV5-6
TGTGCCAGCAGCCTGAAGTTGGGGACAGTCTCCTACGAGCAGTACTTC
CASSLKLGTVSYEQYF
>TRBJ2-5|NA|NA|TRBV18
TGTGCCAGCTCACCACCGAAGAGCGGAACCCAGTACTTC
CASSPPKSGTQYF
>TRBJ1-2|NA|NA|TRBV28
TGTGCCAGCACCTCCTCGGGATATGGCCACACCTTC
CASTSSGYGHTF
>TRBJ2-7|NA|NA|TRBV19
TGTGCCAGTAGCCCGGGGACCCCCTCTACTAGCGAGCAGTACTTC
CASSPGTPSTSEQYF
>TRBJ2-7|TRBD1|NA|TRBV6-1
TGTGCCAGCAGTGAACAGACAGGGGGCTACGAGCAGTACTTC
CASSEQTGGYEQYF
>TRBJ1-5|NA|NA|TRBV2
TGTGCCAGCAGTGATCCTCGACAGATAGATCAGCCCCAGCATTTT
CASSDPRQIDQPQHF
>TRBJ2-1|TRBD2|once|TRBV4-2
TGTGCCAGCAGCCAAGATGGACTAGCGGGATTCAATGAGCAGTTCTTC
CASSQDGLAGFNEQFF
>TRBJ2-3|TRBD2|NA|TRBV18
TGTGCCAGCTCAAAAAGGACTAGCGGCACAGATACGCAGTATTTT
CASSKRTSGTDTQYF
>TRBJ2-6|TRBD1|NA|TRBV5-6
TGTGCCAGCAGCAGAACAGGGGCCGGGGCCAACGTCCTGACTTTC
CASSRTGAGANVLTF
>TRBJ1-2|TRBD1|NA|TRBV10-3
TGTGCCATCAGTGATTGGACAGGGGGGGACTATGGCTACACCTTC
CAISDWTGGDYGYTF
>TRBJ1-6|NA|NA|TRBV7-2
TGTGCCAGCAGCTTAGTACAGGGAGGCTCCTATAATTCACCCCTCCACTTT
CASSLVQGGSYNSPLHF
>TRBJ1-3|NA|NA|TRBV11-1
TGTGCCAGCAGCTTATCTGATACAGTTGGAAACACCATATATTTT
CASSLSDTVGNTIYF
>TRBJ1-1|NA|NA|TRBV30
TGTGCCTGGACCAGTCTCGGGGCCGGGAACACTGAAGCTTTCTTT
CAWTSLGAGNTEAFF
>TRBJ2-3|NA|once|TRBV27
TGTGCCAGCCGTTTGGTCGGGGGAGCCGGCCTCACAGATACGCAGTATTTT
CASRLVGGAGLTDTQYF
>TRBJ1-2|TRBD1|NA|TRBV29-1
TGCAGCGTGAAGGACAGGAGGGATGGCTACACCTTC
CSVKDRRDGYTF
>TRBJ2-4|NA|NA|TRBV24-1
TGTGCCACCAGTGATTTGCGAGACAGTAGCTTAGCCAAAAACATTCAGTACTTC
CATSDLRDSSLAKNIQYF
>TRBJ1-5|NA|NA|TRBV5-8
TGTGCCAGCAGGGGGGGGATCAATCAGCCCCAGCATTTT
CASRGGINQPQHF
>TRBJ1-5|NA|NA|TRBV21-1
TGTGCCAGCAGCACCGGGAATCAGCCCCAGCATTTT
CASSTGNQPQHF
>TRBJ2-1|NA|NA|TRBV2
TGTGCCAGCAGTGACGGCACCAGCTCCTACAATGAGCAGTTCTTC
CASSDGTSSYNEQFF
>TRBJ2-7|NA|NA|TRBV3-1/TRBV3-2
TGTGCCAGCAGCCAAGGGGGACAAGAGCAGTACTTC
CASSQGGQEQYF
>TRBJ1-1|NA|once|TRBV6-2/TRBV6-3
TGTGCCAGCAGTTACTACCTAACAGGGAGAGGGACTGAAGCTTTCTTT
CASSYYLTGRGTEAFF
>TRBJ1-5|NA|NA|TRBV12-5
TGTGCTAGTGGTTTAGGGGACAATCAGCCCCAGCATTTT
CASGLGDNQPQHF
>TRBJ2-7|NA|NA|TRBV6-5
TGTGCCAGCGGGCAGGGAACCTACGAGCAGTACTTC
CASGQGTYEQYF
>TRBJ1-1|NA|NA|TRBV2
TGTGCCAGCAGTGATGAGGGGATACCGAACACTGAAGCTTTCTTT
CASSDEGIPNTEAFF
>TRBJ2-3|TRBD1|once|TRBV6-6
TGTGCCAGCAGTCTCGGGACAGGGTCTTCAGATACGCAGTATTTT
CASSLGTGSSDTQYF
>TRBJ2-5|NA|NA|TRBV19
TGTGCCAGTAGTGTATACGGGATCTCGGAGACCCAGTACTTC
CASSVYGISETQYF
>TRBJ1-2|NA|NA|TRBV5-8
TGTGCCAGCAGCTCGGATGGGGGGCCTGGCTATGGCTACACCTTC
CASSSDGGPGYGYTF
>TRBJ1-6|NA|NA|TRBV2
TGTGCCAGCAGTGAAAGGAGGAGCTCCTATAATTCACCCCTCCACTTT
CASSERRSSYNSPLHF
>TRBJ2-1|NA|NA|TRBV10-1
TGCGCCAGCAGTGAGTCGATTACCGGGATCTACAATGAGCAGTTCTTC
CASSESITGIYNEQFF
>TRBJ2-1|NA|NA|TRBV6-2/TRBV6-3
TGTGCCAGCAGTTACTCCATTGAAGGGGCCCTCCCGTTCTTC
CASSYSIEGALPFF
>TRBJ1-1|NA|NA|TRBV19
TGTGCCAGTAGTATAGATCCGCCTGGCGGGAACACTGAAGCTTTCTTT
CASSIDPPGGNTEAFF
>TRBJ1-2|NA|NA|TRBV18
TGTGCCAGCTCAAGCCAGGGAAAGGGAGGCGGCTACACCTTC
CASSSQGKGGGYTF
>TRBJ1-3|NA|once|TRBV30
TGTGCCTGGAGTCCCCGACAGGAATCGTATTTTGTTTGGGCGGACACCATATATTTT
CAWSPRQESYFVWADTIYF
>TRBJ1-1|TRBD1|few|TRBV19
TGTGCCACCTCGAGGGGGCGGCTTCTGAACACTGAAGCTTTCTTT
CATSRGRLLNTEAFF
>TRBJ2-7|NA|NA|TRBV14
TGTGCCAGCAGCCAAGACTCCTACGAGCAGTACTTC
CASSQDSYEQYF
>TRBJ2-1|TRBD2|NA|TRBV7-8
TGTGCCAGCAGCCCTGCTCAGGGGACTAGCGGGGACAATGAGCAGTTCTTC
CASSPAQGTSGDNEQFF